This is a list of T cell receptor beta chains from one sample in a study of cytomegalovirus exposure and HLA in healthy donors. TCRdb keeps only in-frame clones here, not all; method: immunoSEQ multiplex PCR. This sample has roughly 86,000 clones, with over 65% found just once. Sequenced sample: PBMCs. Receptor source: a man aged 25-45 years in good health and CMV-seronegative. CDR3s include the opening cysteine and the closing phenylalanine or tryptophan. The D gene is left open where the match is weak. Size is omitted from some rows. Given values are once, few, many or a class for expanded clones.

d_gene | j_gene | v_gene | abundance | CDR3nt | CDR3aa
NA | TRBJ1-3 | TRBV6-1 | NA | TGTGCCAGCAGTGAAGCGGGTAGCTACTCTGGAAACACCATATATTTT | CASSEAGSYSGNTIYF
TRBD1 | TRBJ2-7 | TRBV29-1 | NA | TGCAGCGTTTTTCCGGGACAGGCGCCCTACGAGCAGTACTTC | CSVFPGQAPYEQYF
TRBD2 | TRBJ2-1 | TRBV15 | NA | TGTGCCACCAGCAGAGAGTCTAGCGGGAGTTTGTACAATGAGCAGTTCTTC | CATSRESSGSLYNEQFF
TRBD1 | TRBJ2-7 | TRBV12-5 | few | TGTGCTAGTGGTTCGGTGACAGGGGGCGCGTCCTACGAGCAGTACTTC | CASGSVTGGASYEQYF
NA | TRBJ2-4 | TRBV2 | NA | TGTGCCAGCAGTGTGGGCCGAGCCAAAAACATTCAGTACTTC | CASSVGRAKNIQYF
NA | TRBJ1-2 | TRBV6-6 | NA | TGTGCCAGCACCCGGGGGGAGTGGTCCCCCGGCTACACCTTC | CASTRGEWSPGYTF
TRBD1 | TRBJ2-7 | TRBV6-6 | NA | TGTGCCAGCAGACTCGACAGGGGCGAGCAGTACTTC | CASRLDRGEQYF
TRBD1 | TRBJ1-2 | TRBV7-8 | NA | TGTGCCAGCAGCTCCGGGACAGGACAGAACTATGGCTACACCTTC | CASSSGTGQNYGYTF
NA | TRBJ2-4 | TRBV19 | few | TGTGCCAGTAGTATTTTGGACAGCCCCTCTAAAAACATTCAGTACTTC | CASSILDSPSKNIQYF
NA | TRBJ2-2 | TRBV18 | few | TGTGCCAGCTCACCACCGACCGGAGTCACCGGGGAGCTGTTTTTT | CASSPPTGVTGELFF
NA | TRBJ2-6 | TRBV27 | once | TGTGCCAGCACTTCGGTCTCTGGGGCCAACGTCCTGACTTTC | CASTSVSGANVLTF
NA | TRBJ1-6 | TRBV28 | few | TGTGCCAGCAGTTTAAGGCGGGATAATTCACCCCTCCACTTT | CASSLRRDNSPLHF
NA | TRBJ1-5 | TRBV9 | NA | TGTGCCAGCAGCGTAGGGACGGGGAATAGCAATCAGCCCCAGCATTTT | CASSVGTGNSNQPQHF
NA | TRBJ1-2 | TRBV28 | NA | TGTGCCAGCAGTTTATCCAGTAACTATGGCTACACCTTC | CASSLSSNYGYTF
NA | TRBJ2-2 | TRBV7-2 | NA | TGTGCCAGCAGCTTAGCGCTGTCGGTCTTTGGGCAGCTGTTTTTT | CASSLALSVFGQLFF
TRBD1 | TRBJ1-4 | TRBV11-3 | NA | TGTGCCAGCAGCGAGACAGGGGTTGAAAAACTGTTTTTT | CASSETGVEKLFF
TRBD2 | TRBJ2-1 | TRBV6-5 | NA | TGTGCCAGCAGTCGTGGCGGGAGTTACAATGAGCAGTTCTTC | CASSRGGSYNEQFF
NA | TRBJ2-1 | TRBV2 | few | TGTGCCAGCAAGAGCATGGGCAACAATGAGCAGTTCTTC | CASKSMGNNEQFF
NA | TRBJ1-2 | TRBV4-2 | NA | TGTGCCAGCAAAGGCGCAGGGGTTAACTATGGCTACACCTTC | CASKGAGVNYGYTF
NA | TRBJ1-4 | TRBV27 | NA | TGTGCCAGCGCGGGGCCAGGTGAAAAACTGTTTTTT | CASAGPGEKLFF
TRBD2 | TRBJ2-3 | TRBV4-2 | NA | TGTGCCAGCAGCCAAGACGCTAGCGGGGCTGCACACTCTGATACGCAGTATTTT | CASSQDASGAAHSDTQYF
NA | TRBJ2-2 | TRBV29-1 | NA | TGCAGCGTTGCCGGGACGGGGGTAACCGGGGAGCTGTTTTTT | CSVAGTGVTGELFF
NA | TRBJ1-1 | TRBV19 | NA | TGTGCCAGTACCGATAGGGGTAAGGGGGACACTGAAGCTTTCTTT | CASTDRGKGDTEAFF
NA | TRBJ1-5 | TRBV10-1 | NA | TGCGCCAGCAGTGACCCCCGAACCCCAAGGAGCTATAGCAATCAGCCCCAGCATTTT | CASSDPRTPRSYSNQPQHF
TRBD2 | TRBJ2-2 | TRBV11-3 | NA | TGTGCCAGCTGCCGGCGGGGGGGCGCGGACACCGGGGAGCTGTTTTTT | CASCRRGGADTGELFF
NA | TRBJ1-6 | TRBV14 | NA | TGTGCCAGCAGCCAACCGGCCGGGGGTGCGTCCTATAATTCACCCCTCCACTTT | CASSQPAGGASYNSPLHF
TRBD1 | TRBJ1-5 | TRBV7-2 | NA | TGTGCCAGCAGCCAGAACGGACAGGGAATAAATCAGCCCCAGCATTTT | CASSQNGQGINQPQHF
TRBD1 | TRBJ2-7 | TRBV13 | NA | TGTGCCAGCAGCTTAGATTTCCCCGGGACAGAAGACTACGAGCAGTACTTC | CASSLDFPGTEDYEQYF
NA | TRBJ2-2 | TRBV7-2 | NA | TGTGCCAGCAGCTTAGGCCTTATCGGCGGGGAGCTGTTTTTT | CASSLGLIGGELFF
NA | TRBJ2-7 | TRBV19 | NA | TGTGCCAGTAGCGTGGACACCGACTACGAGCAGTACTTC | CASSVDTDYEQYF
TRBD1 | TRBJ1-2 | TRBV16 | NA | TGTGCCAGCAGCCAATCCCGGACAGGGGAGGATGGCTACACCTTC | CASSQSRTGEDGYTF
NA | TRBJ1-4 | TRBV25-1 | NA | TGTGCCAGCAGTGATCGGGGGGGTCTCTTTAATGAAAAACTGTTTTTT | CASSDRGGLFNEKLFF
NA | TRBJ2-5 | TRBV7-9 | NA | TGTGCCAGCAGCTTAGTCCCGAGGGTGAGAAGAGAGACCCAGTACTTC | CASSLVPRVRRETQYF
NA | TRBJ2-3 | TRBV9 | NA | TGTGCCAGCAGCGTAGAGGGCGGGAACACAGATACGCAGTATTTT | CASSVEGGNTDTQYF
NA | TRBJ2-7 | TRBV2 | NA | TGTGCCAGCAGTGTGTCGCGGTTCTCCTACGAGCAGTACTTC | CASSVSRFSYEQYF
NA | TRBJ1-2 | TRBV6-1 | once | TGTGCCAGCAGTGAAGCGCACGGCTATGGCTACACCTTC | CASSEAHGYGYTF
NA | TRBJ2-1 | TRBV11-1 | NA | TGTGCCAGCAGCGGACGGACACGAGACAATGAGCAGTTCTTC | CASSGRTRDNEQFF
TRBD1 | TRBJ2-7 | TRBV6-1 | NA | TGTGCCAGCAATCCCAGGGGGCGCGAGCAGTACTTC | CASNPRGREQYF
NA | TRBJ2-1 | TRBV5-5 | NA | TGTGCCAGCAGCTTGAGCCCCCCAACTGTTATGGGGGCGAATGAGCAGTTCTTC | CASSLSPPTVMGANEQFF
TRBD2 | TRBJ2-1 | TRBV7-3 | NA | TGTGCCAGCAGCTACCTAGATGGACTAGTGGGGAAAAATGAGCAGTTCTTC | CASSYLDGLVGKNEQFF